One sample yielded the 25 T cell receptor beta chains listed below, sequenced in a study of beta chain features in type 1 diabetes. Study-wide findings and caveats: Among patients with Type 1 diabetes, TCRB CDR3s were moderately but significantly shorter in every one of the four CD4+ subsets.

The whole isolated RNA underwent reverse transcription, so sequencing captured expressed TCRB transcripts. Repertoires were generated with immunoSEQ multiplex PCR, while TCRdb's copy carries only in-frame clones and drops some. The data contain around 690,000 clones, around 12% of them seen just once; the ten biggest clones take up around 0.12%. No antigen is known for these receptors. The specimen was naive CD4+ T cells from blood. The receptors originated from a man aged 25 to 45 with type 1 diabetes.

The gene calls are TRBV2 and TRBJ1-6, with no clear D. The V end was cut by 2 bases, the J end by 2 bases, with 13 bases between. The CDR3 is made up of 17 amino acids. Germline V lookup: CDR1 SNHLY, CDR2 FYNNEI. CDR3 coding DNA: TGTGCCAGCAGTGAAATGTCTGGTGGCACCTATAATTCACCCCTCCACTTT. As protein: CASSEMSGGTYNSPLHF.

The chain joins TRBV28 to TRBJ2-1; D gene unclear. Germline CDR1 and CDR2: MDHEN and SYDVKM. There are 13 residues in the CDR3. The V and J ends lost 4 bases and 12 bases respectively, with 16 bases between them. This chain's CDR3 is CASSWPPTLGQFF. The CDR3 coding sequence is TGTGCCAGCAGTTGGCCCCCTACCCTCGGGCAGTTCTTC. Full variable domain (remainder filled in from reference TRBV28 and TRBJ2-1): DVKVTQSSRYLVKRTGEKVFLECVQDMDHENMFWYRQDPGLGLRLIYFSYDVKMKEKGDIPEGYSVSREKKERFSLILESASTNQTSMYLCASSWPPTLGQFFGPGTRLTVL.

The chain links TRBV9 to TRBJ2-7, with 8 bases matching TRBD1. The V segment lost 4 bases and the J segment 6 bases; nucleotides outside the gene matches: 6. CDR3 length equals 13 residues. From germline, CDR1 is SGDLS and CDR2 YYNGEE. The DNA of the CDR3 is TGTGCCAGCAGCTTAGACAGGGGAGGCGAGCAGTACTTC. Translation: CASSLDRGGEQYF. The full variable domain, with the rest looked up from reference TRBV9 and TRBJ2-7, is DSGVTQTPKHLITATGQRVTLRCSPRSGDLSVYWYQQSLDQGLQFLIQYYNGEERAKGNILERFSAQQFPDLHSELNLSSLELGDSALYFCASSLDRGGEQYFGPGTRLTVT.

Only a few counts were recorded for this clone. J is TRBJ1-2 and V is TRBV27, with 8 bases aligning to TRBD1. The germline CDR1 and CDR2 sequences are MNHEY and SMNVEV (reference sequence). The CDR3 spans 15 residues. The V gene end was trimmed by 3 bases and the J gene end by 2 bases; junction bases not matched to a gene: 5. In DNA, the CDR3 is TGTGCCAGCAGTTTTGCGACAGGGGCAAACTATGGCTACACCTTC. It encodes CASSFATGANYGYTF.

The rearrangement uses TRBV28 and TRBJ2-1; tentative D call: TRBD1 (6 bases). Germline V gene sequence: CDR1 MDHEN, CDR2 SYDVKM. The CDR3 totals 14 residues. V was shortened by 3 bases and J by 9 bases, with 15 bases between the two germline ends. The CDR3 DNA sequence: TGTGCCAGCAGTTTCGGACAGCTCCTTGGTGAGCAGTTCTTC. This gives the protein CASSFGQLLGEQFF. The whole variable domain, filled in from reference TRBV28 and TRBJ2-1, reads DVKVTQSSRYLVKRTGEKVFLECVQDMDHENMFWYRQDPGLGLRLIYFSYDVKMKEKGDIPEGYSVSREKKERFSLILESASTNQTSMYLCASSFGQLLGEQFFGPGTRLTVL.

The gene calls are TRBV27 and TRBJ1-5; D possibly corresponds to TRBD1 (5 bases). Trimming removed 8 bases from V and 1 base from J, with 18 bases in between. Germline V lookup: CDR1 MNHEY, CDR2 SMNVEV (reference sequence). This CDR3 region has 16 residues. The CDR3 here is CASSQRGLESNQPQHF. The CDR3 region has the DNA TGTGCCAGCTCGCAACGGGGACTGGAGAGCAATCAGCCCCAGCATTTT.

The chain uses TRBV7-9 and TRBJ1-4; TRBD1 is a possible D gene (6 bases). The V and J ends lost 7 bases and 11 bases respectively, with 29 bases between them. The germline V gene has CDR1 SEHNR and CDR2 FQNEAQ (reference sequence). CDR3 length equals 17 residues. The CDR3 reads CASTLDGGKLSGGKLFF. CDR3 DNA sequence: TGTGCCAGCACTCTCGACGGGGGCAAACTTAGTGGTGGGAAACTGTTTTTT.

The chain uses TRBV5-4 and TRBJ1-2, with TRBD1 identical over 8 bases. The CDR3 totals 13 residues. From germline, CDR1 is SGHNT and CDR2 YYREEE (reference sequence). Unmatched junction bases numbered 3, after V lost 6 bases and J lost 2 bases. CDR3: CASNGQGNYGYTF. The CDR3 DNA reads as TGTGCCAGCAACGGACAGGGAAACTATGGCTACACCTTC.

This sequence joins TRBV6-1 and TRBJ1-2, with TRBD1 identical over 7 bases. This CDR3 spans 13 amino acids. J was trimmed by 3 bases and V by 3 bases; bases with no gene match: 1. The germline gives CDR1 MNHNS, CDR2 SASEGT. The CDR3 DNA reads as TGTGCCAGCAGTGACACAGGGGACTATGGCTACACCTTC. This encodes CASSDTGDYGYTF.

A few counts support this clone. This chain connects TRBV7-9 to TRBJ1-4; 8 positions match TRBD1. V dropped 5 bases and J dropped 7; count of bases not matched to a gene: 6. This CDR3 has 14 residues. Germline V gene data show CDR1 as SEHNR and CDR2 as FQNEAQ (reference sequence). The CDR3 sequence: CASSLGQGSEKLFF. DNA for the CDR3: TGTGCCAGCAGCCTTGGACAGGGCAGTGAAAAACTGTTTTTT. Combining the CDR3 with reference TRBV7-9 and TRBJ1-4 gives the whole variable domain DTGVSQNPRHKITKRGQNVTFRCDPISEHNRLYWYRQTLGQGPEFLTYFQNEAQLEKSRLLSDRFSAERPKGSFSTLEIQRTEQGDSAMYLCASSLGQGSEKLFFGSGTQLSVL.

This clone turned up a few times. The chain joins TRBV7-2 to TRBJ2-2; perhaps TRBD2 as D (5 bases). This CDR3 contains 16 residues. Trimming left V 4 bases short and J 0 bases short, with 12 bases between. Per the germline V gene, CDR1 is SGHTA and CDR2 is FQGNSA. The CDR3 protein is CASSYGIFSNTGELFF. As DNA, the CDR3 is TGTGCCAGCAGCTACGGGATCTTTTCGAACACCGGGGAGCTGTTTTTT.

This clone was counted a few times. This chain joins TRBV4-3 and TRBJ2-1; tentative D call: TRBD1 (5 bases). CDR1 and CDR2 (germline): LGHNA, YSLEER. V was trimmed by 2 bases and J by 0 bases, leaving 17 bases between them. The CDR3 sequence is 18 residues long. The DNA for the CDR3 is TGCGCCAGCAGCCAAAAACCCCCCGACAGTAGCTCCTACAATGAGCAGTTCTTC. Its protein product is CASSQKPPDSSSYNEQFF.

The chain couples TRBV7-9 to TRBJ2-5, with D perhaps matching TRBD1 or TRBD2 (5 bases each). Germline assignment: CDR1 SEHNR and CDR2 FQNEAQ (reference sequence). V lost 5 bases to trimming and J lost 0 bases, with 7 bases between them. CDR3 length: 13 residues. The CDR3 coding sequence is TGTGCCAGCAGCCGGGACCACCAAGAGACCCAGTACTTC. Protein sequence: CASSRDHQETQYF.

The chain recombines TRBV11-2 with TRBJ2-5; 7 bases are a match to TRBD2. CDR3 size: 14 residues. The junction had 6 bases not matched to a gene; V was cut back by 0 bases and J by 8 bases. Per the germline V gene, CDR1 is SGHAT and CDR2 is FQNNGV. This CDR3 reads CASSLDREARTQYF. In nucleotides, the CDR3 is TGTGCCAGCAGCTTAGATCGGGAGGCTAGAACCCAGTACTTC.

This chain links TRBV6-1 with TRBJ2-7, with 9 bases that match TRBD1. Losses at the gene ends were 6 bases for V and 4 bases for J; bases not matched to a gene: 10. Germline V CDR1 and CDR2: MNHNS, SASEGT. This CDR3 is built from 15 residues. The CDR3 region has the DNA TGTGCCAGCAGCCTGGCCGGACAGGGGAGGTACGAGCAGTACTTC. This gives the protein CASSLAGQGRYEQYF.

This clone was observed a few times. The chain carries TRBV7-9 and TRBJ2-3; 10 positions agree with TRBD2. Germline V gene data show CDR1 as SEHNR and CDR2 as FQNEAQ (reference sequence). The CDR3 runs 17 residues. The J segment lost 1 base and the V segment lost 3 bases, leaving 7 bases of the junction unmatched. CDR3 amino acids: CASSFLVGTSGTDTQYF. CDR3 bases: TGTGCCAGCAGCTTCCTCGTGGGGACTAGCGGCACAGATACGCAGTATTTT.

The chain joins TRBV5-1 to TRBJ2-3; D is unclear. V was cut by 3 bases and J by 0 bases, with 8 bases left in between. The germline gives CDR1 SGHRS, CDR2 YFSETQ. This CDR3 contains 14 residues. Here the CDR3 reads CASSSDVSTDTQYF. DNA of the CDR3: TGCGCCAGCAGCTCGGACGTTAGCACAGATACGCAGTATTTT.

This sequence joins TRBV7-8 and TRBJ2-7; D tentatively fits TRBD1 or TRBD2 (5 bases each). The V gene lost 5 bases and the J gene lost 2 bases, with 16 bases spanning the gap. Germline loops: CDR1 SGHVS, CDR2 FQNEAQ. The CDR3 runs 15 residues. The CDR3 sequence: CASSPPGTGTYEQYF. CDR3 DNA sequence: TGTGCCAGCAGCCCCCCCGGGACGGGGACCTACGAGCAGTACTTC.

In this sample, this clone turned up a few times. This chain connects TRBV27 to TRBJ1-5; 12 positions agree with TRBD1. The germline gives CDR1 MNHEY, CDR2 SMNVEV (reference sequence). The CDR3 runs 17 residues. With V trimmed by 5 bases and J by 3 bases, 8 bases remained unmatched. CDR3 loop: CASSLRGTGGFNQPQHF. The DNA for the CDR3 is TGTGCCAGCAGTCTACGCGGGACAGGGGGCTTCAATCAGCCCCAGCATTTT.

The chain combines TRBV18 with TRBJ2-3; D gene ambiguous. Germline values: CDR1 KGHSH, CDR2 LQKENI. Trimming pared 3 bases from V and 2 bases from J, leaving 15 bases between. The CDR3 loop spans 16 amino acids. This CDR3 is CASSPSSRANTDTQYF. The CDR3 nucleotides are TGTGCCAGCTCACCCTCTTCTAGGGCCAACACAGATACGCAGTATTTT. The variable domain in full, with the rest retrieved from reference TRBV18 and TRBJ2-3, is NAGVMQNPRHLVRRRGQEARLRCSPMKGHSHVYWYRQLPEEGLKFMVYLQKENIIDESGMPKERFSAEFPKEGPSILRIQQVVRGDSAAYFCASSPSSRANTDTQYFGPGTRLTVL.

In its sample, this clone was seen a few times. The V call is TRBV19, the J call TRBJ1-2, with D possibly being TRBD1 (5 bases). CDR1 is LNHDA and CDR2 is SQIVND in the germline V gene (reference sequence). V dropped 9 bases and J dropped 4 bases, with 9 bases sitting between them. This CDR3 has 11 residues. This CDR3 is CASGHRYGYTF. CDR3 nucleotide sequence: TGTGCCAGCGGACACCGCTATGGCTACACCTTC.

The chain links TRBV25-1 to TRBJ1-2; 9 positions agree with TRBD1. The CDR3 contains 15 residues. J lost 7 bases, V lost 4 bases, and 10 bases had no gene match. Germline assignment: CDR1 MGHDK and CDR2 SYGVNS. The CDR3 DNA reads TGTGCCAGCAGTGGCCCGCACAGGGGGCAGGTTGGCTACACCTTC. It specifies CASSGPHRGQVGYTF.

The chain uses TRBV15 and TRBJ2-5; D not resolved. The CDR3 has 13 residues. V lost 0 bases to trimming and J lost 7 bases, with 9 bases between them. Germline CDR1 reads LNHNV; CDR2 reads YYDKDF (reference sequence). DNA of the CDR3: TGTGCCACCAGCAGAGATAATTACCCGACCCAGTACTTC. This translates into CATSRDNYPTQYF.

In its sample, this clone was seen a few times. Other DNA sequences in this specimen translate into the identical CDR3. CDR3 sequence (DNA): TGTGCCAGCAGCCAAAGAGGTTCACCCCTCCACTTT. Protein: CASSQRGSPLHF. The chain employs TRBV14 and TRBJ1-6; D gene uncertain. The CDR3 extends over 12 amino acids. V was pared by 2 bases and J by 9 bases, with 5 bases between. Germline V lookup: CDR1 SGHDN, CDR2 FVKESK.

This clone was seen a handful of times. The same CDR3 also results from other DNA sequences found in this sample. The V gene is TRBV30, the J gene TRBJ2-1, with D possibly matching TRBD1 (5 bases). Looked up from germline, CDR1 is GTSNPN and CDR2 is SVGIG (reference sequence). The V end was cut by 0 bases, the J end by 0 bases, with 9 bases between. CDR3 length: 15 residues. Here the CDR3 reads CAWSVQGSSYNEQFF. For the CDR3, the DNA is TGTGCCTGGAGTGTTCAGGGCAGCTCCTACAATGAGCAGTTCTTC.